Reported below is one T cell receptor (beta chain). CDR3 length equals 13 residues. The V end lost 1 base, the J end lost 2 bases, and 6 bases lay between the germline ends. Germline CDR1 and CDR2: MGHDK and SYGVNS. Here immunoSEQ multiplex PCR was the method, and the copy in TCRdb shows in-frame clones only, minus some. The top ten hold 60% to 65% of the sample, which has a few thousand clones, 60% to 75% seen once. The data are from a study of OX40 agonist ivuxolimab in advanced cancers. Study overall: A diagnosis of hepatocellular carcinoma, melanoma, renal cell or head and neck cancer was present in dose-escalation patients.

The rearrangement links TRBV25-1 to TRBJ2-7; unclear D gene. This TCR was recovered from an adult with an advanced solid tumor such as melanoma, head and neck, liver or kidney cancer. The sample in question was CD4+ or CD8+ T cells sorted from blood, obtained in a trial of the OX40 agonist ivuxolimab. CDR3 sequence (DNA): TGTGCCAGCAGTGAATCACTTGCCTACGAGCAGTACTTC. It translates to CASSESLAYEQYF.